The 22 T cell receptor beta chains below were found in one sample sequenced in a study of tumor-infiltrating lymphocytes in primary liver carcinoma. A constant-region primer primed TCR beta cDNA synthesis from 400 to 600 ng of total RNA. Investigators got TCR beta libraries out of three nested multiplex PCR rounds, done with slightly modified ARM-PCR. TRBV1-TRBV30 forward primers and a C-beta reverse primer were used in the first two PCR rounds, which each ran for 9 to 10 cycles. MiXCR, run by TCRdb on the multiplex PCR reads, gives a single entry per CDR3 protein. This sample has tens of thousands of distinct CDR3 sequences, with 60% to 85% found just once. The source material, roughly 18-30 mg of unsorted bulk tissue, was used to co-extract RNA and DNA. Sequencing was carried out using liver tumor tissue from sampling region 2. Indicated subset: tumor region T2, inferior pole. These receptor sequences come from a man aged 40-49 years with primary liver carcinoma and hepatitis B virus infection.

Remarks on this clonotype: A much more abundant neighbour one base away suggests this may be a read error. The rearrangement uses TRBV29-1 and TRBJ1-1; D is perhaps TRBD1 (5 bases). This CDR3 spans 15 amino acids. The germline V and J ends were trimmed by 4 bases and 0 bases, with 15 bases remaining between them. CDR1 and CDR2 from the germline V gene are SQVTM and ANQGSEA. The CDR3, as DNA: TGCAGCGTTGCAGGGAGCTGGGGGATGAACACTGAAGCTTTCTTT. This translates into CSVAGSWGMNTEAFF. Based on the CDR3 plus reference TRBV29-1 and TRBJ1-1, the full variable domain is SAVISQKPSRDICQRGTSLTIQCQVDSQVTMMFWYRQQPGQSLTLIATANQGSEATYESGFVIDKFPISRPNLTFSTLTVSNMSPEDSSIYLCSVAGSWGMNTEAFFGQGTRLTVV.

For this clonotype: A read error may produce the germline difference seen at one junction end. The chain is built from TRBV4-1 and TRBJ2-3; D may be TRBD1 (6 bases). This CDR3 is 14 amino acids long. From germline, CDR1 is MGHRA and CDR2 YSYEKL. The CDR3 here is CASSQVQGPETQYF. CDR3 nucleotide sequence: TGCGCCAGCAGCCAGGTACAGGGACCAGAAACGCAGTATTTT.

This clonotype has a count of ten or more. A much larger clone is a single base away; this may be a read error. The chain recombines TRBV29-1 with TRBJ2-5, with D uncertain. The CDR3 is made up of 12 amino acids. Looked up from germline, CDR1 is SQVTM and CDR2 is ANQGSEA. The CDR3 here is CSVDDNQGTQYF. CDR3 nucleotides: TGCAGCGTTGACGACAACCAAGGGACCCAGTACTTC.

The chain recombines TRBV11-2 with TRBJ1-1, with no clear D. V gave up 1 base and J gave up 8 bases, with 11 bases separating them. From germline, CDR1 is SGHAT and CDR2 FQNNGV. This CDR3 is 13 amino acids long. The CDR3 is CASSLVGHKEAFF. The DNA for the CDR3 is TGTGCCAGCAGCTTAGTGGGTCACAAAGAAGCTTTCTTT.

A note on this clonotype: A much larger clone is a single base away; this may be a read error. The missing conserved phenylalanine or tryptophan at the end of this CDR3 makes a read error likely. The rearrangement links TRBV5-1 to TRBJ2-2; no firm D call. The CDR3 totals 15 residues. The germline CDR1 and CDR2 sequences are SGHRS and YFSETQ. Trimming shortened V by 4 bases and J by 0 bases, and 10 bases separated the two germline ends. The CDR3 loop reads CASSTRQTNTGELFL. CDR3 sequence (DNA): TGCGCCAGCAGCACCAGGCAGACGAACACCGGGGAGCTGTTTCTT.

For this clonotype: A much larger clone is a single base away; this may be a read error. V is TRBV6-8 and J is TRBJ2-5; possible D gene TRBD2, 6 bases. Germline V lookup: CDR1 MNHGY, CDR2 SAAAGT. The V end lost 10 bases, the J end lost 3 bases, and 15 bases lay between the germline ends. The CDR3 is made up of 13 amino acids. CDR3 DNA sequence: TGTGCCATCAGGGTAGTAGCGGAAGAGACCCAGTACTTC. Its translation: CAIRVVAEETQYF.

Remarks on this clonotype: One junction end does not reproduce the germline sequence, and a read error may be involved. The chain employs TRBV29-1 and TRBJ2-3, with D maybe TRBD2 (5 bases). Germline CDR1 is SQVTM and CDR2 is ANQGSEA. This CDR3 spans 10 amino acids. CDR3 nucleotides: TGTAGCGTCGACTCAGATACGCAGTATTTT. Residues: CSVDSDTQYF.

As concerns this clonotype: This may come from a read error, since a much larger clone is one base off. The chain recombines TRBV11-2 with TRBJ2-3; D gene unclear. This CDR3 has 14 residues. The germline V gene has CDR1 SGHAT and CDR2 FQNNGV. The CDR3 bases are TGTACCAGCAGCTTATCCATGGGATCAGATACGCAGTATTTT. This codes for CTSSLSMGSDTQYF.

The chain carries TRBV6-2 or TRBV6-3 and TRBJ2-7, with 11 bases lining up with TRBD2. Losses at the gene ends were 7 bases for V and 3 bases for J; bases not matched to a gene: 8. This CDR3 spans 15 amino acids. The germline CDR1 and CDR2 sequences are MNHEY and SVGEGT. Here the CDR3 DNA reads TGTGCCAGCAACCGGTGGACTAGCGGGCACTACGAGCAGTACTTC. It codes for CASNRWTSGHYEQYF.

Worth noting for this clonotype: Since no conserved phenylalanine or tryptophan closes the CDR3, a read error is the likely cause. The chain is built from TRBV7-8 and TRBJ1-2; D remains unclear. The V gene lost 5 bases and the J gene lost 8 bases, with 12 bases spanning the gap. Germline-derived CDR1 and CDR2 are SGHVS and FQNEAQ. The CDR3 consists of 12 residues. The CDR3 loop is CASSPDIQGYTS. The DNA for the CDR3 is TGTGCCAGCAGCCCTGACATCCAAGGCTACACCTCC.

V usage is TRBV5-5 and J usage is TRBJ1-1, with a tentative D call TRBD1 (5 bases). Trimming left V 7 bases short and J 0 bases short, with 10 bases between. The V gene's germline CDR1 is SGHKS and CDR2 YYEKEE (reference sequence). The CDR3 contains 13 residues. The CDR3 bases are TGTGCCAGCGGGGCAGGGCTGAACACTGAAGCTTTCTTT. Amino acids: CASGAGLNTEAFF.

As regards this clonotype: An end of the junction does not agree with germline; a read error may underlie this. The CDR3 DNA reads TGTGACAGCAGGACATTGACTAGTGGGAGACCAATCTATGAGCAGTACTTC. It yields the protein CDSRTLTSGRPIYEQYF. The rearrangement links TRBV6-5 to TRBJ2-7; D might be TRBD2 (6 bases). The CDR3 runs 17 residues. Germline CDR1 and CDR2: MNHEY and SVGAGI.

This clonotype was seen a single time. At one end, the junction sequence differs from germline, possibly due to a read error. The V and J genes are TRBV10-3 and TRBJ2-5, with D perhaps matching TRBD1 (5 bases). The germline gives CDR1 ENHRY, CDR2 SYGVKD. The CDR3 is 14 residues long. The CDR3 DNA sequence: TGTGCCATCAGCCTCGACAGTGCCCAAGAGACCCAGAACTTC. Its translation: CAISLDSAQETQNF.

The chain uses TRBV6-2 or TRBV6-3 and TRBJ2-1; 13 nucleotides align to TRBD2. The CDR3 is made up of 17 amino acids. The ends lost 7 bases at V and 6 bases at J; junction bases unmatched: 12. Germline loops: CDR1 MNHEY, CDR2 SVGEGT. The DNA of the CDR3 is TGTGCCAGCAATTCGGTACTAGCGGGAGGGCCAGGCAATGAGCAGTTCTTC. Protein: CASNSVLAGGPGNEQFF.

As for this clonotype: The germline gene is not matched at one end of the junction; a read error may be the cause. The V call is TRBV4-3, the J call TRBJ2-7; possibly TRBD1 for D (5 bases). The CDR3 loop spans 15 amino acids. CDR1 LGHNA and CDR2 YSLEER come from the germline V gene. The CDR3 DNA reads TGCGCCTGCAGCCAAGACCTAACAGGCTCCTACGAGCAGTACTTC. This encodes CACSQDLTGSYEQYF.

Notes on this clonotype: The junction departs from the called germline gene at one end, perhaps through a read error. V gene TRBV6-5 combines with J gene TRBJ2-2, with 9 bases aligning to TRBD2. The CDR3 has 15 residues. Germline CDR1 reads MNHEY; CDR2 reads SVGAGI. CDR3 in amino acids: CASSSAGGGSGELFF. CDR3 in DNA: TGTGCCAGCAGTTCAGCGGGAGGAGGCAGCGGGGAGCTATTTTTT.

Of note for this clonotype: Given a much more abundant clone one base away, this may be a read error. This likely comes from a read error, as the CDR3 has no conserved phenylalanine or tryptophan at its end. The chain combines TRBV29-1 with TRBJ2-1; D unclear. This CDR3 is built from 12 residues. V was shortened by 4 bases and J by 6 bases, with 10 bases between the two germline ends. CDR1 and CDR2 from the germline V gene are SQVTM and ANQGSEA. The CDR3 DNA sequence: TGCAGCGTTGTCGGTCTAGTCAATGAGCAGTTCTCC. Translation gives CSVVGLVNEQFS.

CDR3 nucleotides: TGTGCCAGCAGCTTCGGCATGGATAATGAGCAGTTCTTC. Translating it yields CASSFGMDNEQFF. J is TRBJ2-1 and V is TRBV11-1; D not resolved. Trimming stripped 3 bases from V and 7 bases from J, with 10 bases between. Germline CDR1 is SGHAT and CDR2 is FQDESV (reference sequence). The CDR3 runs 13 residues.

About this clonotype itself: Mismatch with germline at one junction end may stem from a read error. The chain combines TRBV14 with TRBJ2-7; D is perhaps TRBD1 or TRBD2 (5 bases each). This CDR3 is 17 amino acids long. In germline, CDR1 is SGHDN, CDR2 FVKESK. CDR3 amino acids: CASCQDRGVGGTYDQYF. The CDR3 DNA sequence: TGTGCCAGCTGCCAAGATCGAGGGGTTGGGGGTACCTACGATCAGTACTTC.

The CDR3 reads CASGNRGVADLEQYF. The CDR3 region has the DNA TGTGCCAGCGGCAATCGAGGGGTAGCGGACCTTGAGCAGTACTTC. The chain combines TRBV5-5 with TRBJ2-7, with D possibly TRBD2 on 6 matching bases. The CDR3 length is 15 residues. CDR1 is SGHKS, CDR2 YYEKEE, per germline (reference sequence). V gave up 7 bases and J gave up 7 bases, with 24 bases separating them.

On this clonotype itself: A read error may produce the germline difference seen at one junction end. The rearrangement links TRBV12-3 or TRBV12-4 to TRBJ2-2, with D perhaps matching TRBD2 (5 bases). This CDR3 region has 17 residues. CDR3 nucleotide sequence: TGTGCCAGCAGTCCCCCGGGATTAGTCGTGAACACCGAGGAGCTGTCTTTT. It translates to CASSPPGLVVNTEELSF.

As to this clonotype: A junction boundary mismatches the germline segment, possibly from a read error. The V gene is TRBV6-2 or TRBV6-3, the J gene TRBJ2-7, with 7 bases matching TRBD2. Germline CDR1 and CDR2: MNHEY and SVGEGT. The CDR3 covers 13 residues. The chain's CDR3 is CVSTRAGVYERYF. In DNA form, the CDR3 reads TGTGTCAGCACCCGGGCGGGAGTCTACGAGCGGTACTTC.